This T cell receptor (beta chain) originates from a study of early T cells in non-severe SARS-CoV-2 infection. Turning to the study itself: Sequencing used unsorted whole-blood bulk RNA, so chains lack pairing. Study observations and caveats: Comparison of clonotypes with VDJdb favored anti-spike CD8 responses while missing private and CD4 specificities.

The V segment lost 2 bases and the J segment 1 base; nucleotides outside the gene matches: 5. The CDR3 covers 15 residues. Germline V gene data show CDR1 as SGDLS and CDR2 as YYNGEE. Individual cDNA molecules were tagged with unique molecular identifiers, the study reported. TCRdb reprocessed the 5' RACE reads via MiXCR and lists one record per CDR3 protein. This sample has some 25,000 distinct CDR3 sequences, with approximately 4.5% found just once. This clonotype has ten or more counts. Its antigen is currently unknown. This receptor was obtained from an adult who was a healthcare worker with PCR-confirmed SARS-CoV-2 infection or an uninfected control (not recorded which). The rearrangement joins TRBV9 to TRBJ2-5, with 7 bases fitting TRBD2. Sequenced material: whole blood. This chain's CDR3 is CASSVDSGSQETQYF. CDR3 nucleotides: TGTGCCAGCAGCGTCGATAGCGGGTCCCAAGAGACCCAGTACTTC.